Listed below are T cell receptor beta chains from one sample, sequenced in a study of breast tumors, draining lymph nodes, adjacent tissues. One entry per CDR3 protein, called by TCRdb with MiXCR from the multiplex PCR reads. The profile shows around 50,000 distinct CDR3 sequences, roughly 23% of them singletons. The sample was breast tumor tissue. These receptors all come from a female donor with breast cancer. Some clones in this sample may be carry-over from other donors' samples. Each CDR3 is given with its conserved first and last residue. The D gene is left open where the match is weak. A row's size may be missing; if present it is once, few, many or a size class.

v_call	clone_size	d_call	j_call	cdr3_aa	cdr3_nt
TRBV15	many	-	TRBJ2-7	CATSRVPVEGYEQYF	TGTGCCACCAGCAGAGTCCCGGTCGAGGGCTACGAGCAGTACTTC
TRBV4-1	many	-	TRBJ1-2	CASRARQGIYGYTF	TGCGCCAGCAGGGCACGACAAGGGATCTATGGCTACACCTTC
TRBV5-4	many	TRBD1	TRBJ2-7	CASSLGQEDSYEQYF	TGTGCCAGCAGTCTGGGACAGGAGGACTCCTACGAGCAGTACTTC
TRBV6-4	medium-sized	-	TRBJ2-1	CASSKGGTNYNEQFF	TGTGCCAGCAGCAAGGGGGGGACAAATTACAATGAGCAGTTCTTC
TRBV24-1	-	TRBD2	TRBJ2-5	CATKSGLDHRETQYF	TGTGCCACCAAGTCTGGACTAGACCATAGGGAGACCCAGTACTTC
TRBV27	many	TRBD1	TRBJ2-7	CASSLGTGAYEQYF	TGTGCCAGCAGTTTAGGGACAGGGGCCTACGAGCAGTACTTC
TRBV20-1	many	-	TRBJ2-5	CSASLPGAETQYF	TGCAGTGCTAGTCTCCCAGGGGCAGAGACCCAGTACTTC
TRBV28	-	-	TRBJ2-7	CASSSSKWAGYEQYF	TGTGCCAGCAGTTCCAGTAAGTGGGCGGGCTACGAGCAGTACTTC
TRBV7-7	-	-	TRBJ2-7	CAYRLGHIYEQYF	TGTGCGTATCGACTTGGACATATCTACGAGCAGTACTTC
TRBV5-4	many	TRBD2	TRBJ2-1	CASSLQKAGGRYEQFF	TGTGCCAGCAGCTTGCAGAAAGCGGGGGGTAGATATGAGCAGTTCTTC
TRBV19	-	-	TRBJ1-5	CASSPPPPQQPQHF	TGTGCCAGTAGTCCCCCCCCCCCACAACAGCCCCAGCATTTT
TRBV7-2	many	TRBD1	TRBJ2-2	CASSSGTGVITGELFF	TGTGCCAGCAGCTCAGGGACAGGGGTCATCACCGGGGAGCTGTTTTTT
TRBV30	-	TRBD1	TRBJ2-6	CAWSLAGQEAGANVLTF	TGTGCCTGGAGTCTTGCGGGACAGGAGGCTGGGGCCAACGTCCTGACTTTC
TRBV2	many	TRBD1	TRBJ1-5	CASRVGQGLRQPQHF	TGTGCCAGCAGAGTTGGACAGGGGTTAAGACAGCCCCAGCATTTT
TRBV5-6	-	TRBD2	TRBJ2-1	CASSPTSGINEQFF	TGTGCCAGCAGCCCGACTAGCGGGATCAATGAGCAGTTCTTC
TRBV14	-	-	TRBJ2-2	CASSAMPSSSEELFF	TGTGCCAGCAGCGCAATGCCAAGCTCCTCCGAGGAGCTGTTTTTT
TRBV5-1	many	-	TRBJ2-7	CASSLDRVKQYF	TGCGCCAGCAGCTTGGATCGCGTTAAGCAGTACTTC
TRBV5-8	-	-	TRBJ1-4	CASTPGGDFEKLFF	TGTGCCAGCACCCCCGGCGGAGACTTTGAAAAACTGTTTTTT
TRBV27	-	TRBD2	TRBJ2-1	CASSLSTGGPNNEQFF	TGTGCCAGCAGTTTATCGACGGGGGGGCCGAACAATGAGCAGTTCTTC
TRBV4-2	many	-	TRBJ2-7	CASSQENEDEQYF	TGTGCCAGCAGCCAAGAAAATGAGGACGAGCAGTACTTC
TRBV20-1	many	TRBD2	TRBJ2-7	CSATGTTYEQYF	TGCAGTGCCACCGGGACTACCTACGAGCAGTACTTC
TRBV19	-	-	TRBJ2-1	CASSISGAYNEQFF	TGTGCCAGTAGTATCTCCGGAGCCTACAATGAGCAGTTCTTC
TRBV20-1	once	-	TRBJ2-4	CSARDAGLRTDIQYF	TGCAGTGCTAGAGATGCGGGACTGAGAACAGACATTCAGTACTTC
TRBV7-3	many	-	TRBJ1-5	CASSSTGNQPQHF	TGTGCCAGCAGTTCGACAGGCAATCAGCCCCAGCATTTT
TRBV6-6	medium-sized	-	TRBJ1-6	CASSTPTGGKGAPLHF	TGTGCCAGCAGTACACCTACTGGGGGCAAGGGGGCACCCCTCCACTTT
TRBV6-5	many	-	TRBJ1-6	CASRTGTKNNSPLHF	TGTGCCAGCAGGACCGGGACGAAAAATAATTCACCCCTCCACTTT
TRBV12-3/TRBV12-4	many	-	TRBJ2-6	CASSVGANVLTF	TGTGCCAGCAGTGTTGGGGCCAACGTCCTGACTTTC
TRBV5-1	many	TRBD1	TRBJ2-7	CASSTGQGSALEQYF	TGCGCCAGCAGCACCGGACAGGGGTCGGCCCTCGAGCAGTACTTC
TRBV4-1	many	TRBD1	TRBJ2-6	CASSPKTGEFSGANVLTF	TGCGCCAGCAGCCCTAAGACAGGGGAATTCTCTGGGGCCAACGTCCTGACTTTC
TRBV5-1	-	-	TRBJ2-6	CASTSRAGANVLTF	TGCGCCAGCACCTCCAGGGCTGGGGCCAACGTCCTGACTTTC
TRBV5-6	many	TRBD1	TRBJ2-7	CASSLVGAAGGRDEQYF	TGTGCCAGCAGCTTGGTGGGGGCGGCAGGGGGCCGGGACGAGCAGTACTTC
TRBV7-9	many	-	TRBJ2-7	CASSLVKGSHEQYF	TGTGCCAGCAGCTTAGTCAAGGGGTCCCACGAGCAGTACTTC
TRBV19	few	TRBD2	TRBJ2-1	CASSILAGGGSYNEQFF	TGTGCCAGTAGTATACTAGCGGGAGGAGGTTCCTACAATGAGCAGTTCTTC
TRBV10-3	many	TRBD2	TRBJ2-1	CATLAGAGNEQFF	TGTGCCACTCTAGCGGGGGCGGGCAATGAGCAGTTCTTC
TRBV10-3	many	-	TRBJ1-5	CAIHGSLNQPQHF	TGTGCCATCCACGGGTCTCTGAATCAGCCCCAGCATTTT
TRBV20-1	many	-	TRBJ1-2	CSARGGELDLNYGYTF	TGCAGTGCTAGAGGGGGGGAATTGGATCTCAACTATGGCTACACCTTC
TRBV20-1	many	-	TRBJ2-7	CSARETAGKQYF	TGCAGTGCTAGGGAGACTGCGGGAAAGCAGTACTTC
TRBV11-2	-	-	TRBJ2-2	CASSFEYPTFKHRGAVF	TGTGCCAGCAGCTTTGAGTACCCCACGTTTAAACACCGGGGAGCTGTTTTT
TRBV4-1	-	-	TRBJ2-7	CASSHGGLSSYEQYF	TGCGCCAGCAGCCATGGGGGGTTGAGCTCCTACGAGCAGTACTTC
TRBV19	-	TRBD2	TRBJ2-5	CASSRTSGDQETQYF	TGTGCCAGTAGTAGGACTAGCGGGGACCAAGAGACCCAGTACTTC
TRBV2	many	-	TRBJ1-2	CASSDEGRGGYTF	TGTGCCAGCAGTGATGAGGGGCGGGGTGGCTACACCTTC
TRBV5-1	many	TRBD2	TRBJ2-1	CASSSQGAGGRSEQFF	TGCGCCAGCAGCTCCCAAGGGGCGGGGGGTCGAAGTGAGCAGTTCTTC
TRBV7-2	-	-	TRBJ2-7	CASSLIPSSYEQYF	TGTGCCAGCAGCTTGATTCCGAGCTCCTACGAGCAGTACTTC
TRBV12-3/TRBV12-4	-	TRBD1	TRBJ1-1	CASSPNRGTEAFF	TGTGCCAGCAGTCCGAACAGGGGCACTGAAGCTTTCTTT
TRBV4-1	many	-	TRBJ1-5	CASSQDLTRNQPQHF	TGCGCCAGCAGCCAAGATCTGACGCGCAATCAGCCCCAGCATTTT
TRBV11-2	many	-	TRBJ1-2	CASSLEFGQSYGYTF	TGTGCCAGCAGCTTAGAATTCGGACAGAGCTATGGCTACACCTTC
TRBV11-2	once	-	TRBJ1-1	CASSSIRVTEAFF	TGTGCCAGCAGCTCTATTCGGGTAACTGAAGCTTTCTTT
TRBV3-1	many	TRBD2	TRBJ2-2	CASSPRTSGGTGELFF	TGTGCCAGCAGCCCACGGACTAGCGGGGGTACCGGGGAGCTGTTTTTT
TRBV2	many	-	TRBJ2-7	CASKLETYEQYF	TGTGCCAGCAAATTGGAGACCTACGAGCAGTACTTC
TRBV7-3	many	-	TRBJ1-2	CASSARYTF	TGTGCCAGCAGTGCTCGCTACACCTTC
TRBV20-1	many	TRBD1	TRBJ2-1	CSASDRVHHNEQFF	TGCAGTGCTTCGGACAGGGTGCACCACAATGAGCAGTTCTTC
TRBV7-9	many	-	TRBJ2-5	CASSPRLDQETQYF	TGTGCCAGCAGCCCTAGGCTAGATCAAGAGACCCAGTACTTC
TRBV10-3	-	-	TRBJ1-1	CATGRDRNTEAFF	TGTGCCACCGGCAGGGATAGGAACACTGAAGCTTTCTTT
TRBV19	many	-	TRBJ1-4	CASSISTPRQEKLFF	TGTGCCAGTAGTATCTCGACTCCAAGGCAAGAAAAACTGTTTTTT
TRBV6-1	many	-	TRBJ2-7	CASSEGGVLYEQYF	TGTGCCAGCAGTGAAGGTGGGGTCTTATACGAGCAGTACTTC
TRBV5-1	many	-	TRBJ2-6	CASRRGPSGANVLTF	TGCGCCAGCCGTCGAGGGCCCTCTGGGGCCAACGTCCTGACTTTC
TRBV27	many	-	TRBJ1-2	CASSLDDSLGGYTF	TGTGCCAGCAGCCTAGACGATTCCCTCGGAGGCTACACCTTC
TRBV20-1	many	TRBD1	TRBJ1-6	CSASAIGTGNSPLHF	TGCAGTGCTAGTGCTATAGGGACAGGGAATTCACCCCTCCACTTT
TRBV7-8	many	-	TRBJ1-3	CASSLTGNSGNTIYF	TGTGCCAGCAGCTTAACAGGCAACTCTGGAAACACCATATATTTT